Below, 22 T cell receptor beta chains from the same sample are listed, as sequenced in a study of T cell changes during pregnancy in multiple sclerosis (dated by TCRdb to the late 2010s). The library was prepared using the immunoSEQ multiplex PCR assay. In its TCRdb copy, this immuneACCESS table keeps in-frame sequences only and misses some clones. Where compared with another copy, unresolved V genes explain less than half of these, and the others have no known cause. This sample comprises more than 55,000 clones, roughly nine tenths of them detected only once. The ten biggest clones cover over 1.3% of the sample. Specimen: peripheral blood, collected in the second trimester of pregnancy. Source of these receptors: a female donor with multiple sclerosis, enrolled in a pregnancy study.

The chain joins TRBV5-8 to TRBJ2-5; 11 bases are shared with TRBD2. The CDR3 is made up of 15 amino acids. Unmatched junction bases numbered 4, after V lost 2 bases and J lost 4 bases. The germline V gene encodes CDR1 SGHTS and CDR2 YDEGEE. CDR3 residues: CASSFELAGVETQYF. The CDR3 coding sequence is TGTGCCAGCAGCTTCGAACTAGCGGGAGTAGAGACCCAGTACTTC.

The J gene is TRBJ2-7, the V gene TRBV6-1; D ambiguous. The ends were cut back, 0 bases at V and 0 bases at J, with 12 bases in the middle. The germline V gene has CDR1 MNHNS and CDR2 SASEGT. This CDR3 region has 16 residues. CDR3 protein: CASSEALIGSSYEQYF. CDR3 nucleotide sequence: TGTGCCAGCAGTGAAGCGCTTATTGGCAGCTCCTACGAGCAGTACTTC.

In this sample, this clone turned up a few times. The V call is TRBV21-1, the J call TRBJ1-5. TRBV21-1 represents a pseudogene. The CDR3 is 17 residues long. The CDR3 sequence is CASSRYRRETGNQPQHF. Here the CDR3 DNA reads TGTGCCAGCAGCCGATACAGGAGGGAAACTGGCAATCAGCCCCAGCATTTT.

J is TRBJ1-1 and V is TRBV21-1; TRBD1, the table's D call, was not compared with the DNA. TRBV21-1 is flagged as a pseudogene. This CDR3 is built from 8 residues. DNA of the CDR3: TGTGCCAGACAGAAAGCTTTCTTT. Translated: CARQKAFF.

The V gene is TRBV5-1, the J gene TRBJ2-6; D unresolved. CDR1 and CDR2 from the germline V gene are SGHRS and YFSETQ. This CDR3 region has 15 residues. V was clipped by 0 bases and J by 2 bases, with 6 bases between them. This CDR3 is CASSLGGPGANVLTF. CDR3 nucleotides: TGCGCCAGCAGCTTGGGAGGCCCTGGGGCCAACGTCCTGACTTTC.

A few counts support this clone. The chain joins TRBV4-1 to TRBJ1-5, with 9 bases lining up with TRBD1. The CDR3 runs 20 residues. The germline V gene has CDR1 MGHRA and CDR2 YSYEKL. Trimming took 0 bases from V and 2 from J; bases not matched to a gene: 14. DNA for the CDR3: TGCGCCAGCAGCCAAGAAAGACAGGGGGTGGCAAAAATCGGCAATCAGCCCCAGCATTTT. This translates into CASSQERQGVAKIGNQPQHF.

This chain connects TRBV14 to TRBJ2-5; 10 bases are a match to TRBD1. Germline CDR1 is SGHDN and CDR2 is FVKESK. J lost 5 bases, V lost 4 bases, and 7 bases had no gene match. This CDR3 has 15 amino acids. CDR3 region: CASSRQGAFSETQYF. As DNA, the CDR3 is TGTGCCAGCAGCCGACAGGGGGCTTTCTCTGAGACCCAGTACTTC.

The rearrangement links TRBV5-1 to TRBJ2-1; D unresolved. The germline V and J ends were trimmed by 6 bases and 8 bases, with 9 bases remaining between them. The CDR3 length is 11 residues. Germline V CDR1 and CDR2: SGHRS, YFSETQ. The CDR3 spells CASKILDEQFF. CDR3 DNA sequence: TGCGCCAGCAAGATCTTAGATGAGCAGTTCTTC.

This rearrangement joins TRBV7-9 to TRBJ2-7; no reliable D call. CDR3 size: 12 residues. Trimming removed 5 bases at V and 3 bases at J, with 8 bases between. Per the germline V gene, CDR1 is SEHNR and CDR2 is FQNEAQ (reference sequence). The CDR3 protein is CASSAPSYEQYF. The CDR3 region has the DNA TGTGCCAGCAGCGCCCCGAGCTACGAGCAGTACTTC. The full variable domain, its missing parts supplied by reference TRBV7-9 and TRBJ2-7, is DTGVSQNPRHKITKRGQNVTFRCDPISEHNRLYWYRQTLGQGPEFLTYFQNEAQLEKSRLLSDRFSAERPKGSFSTLEIQRTEQGDSAMYLCASSAPSYEQYFGPGTRLTVT.

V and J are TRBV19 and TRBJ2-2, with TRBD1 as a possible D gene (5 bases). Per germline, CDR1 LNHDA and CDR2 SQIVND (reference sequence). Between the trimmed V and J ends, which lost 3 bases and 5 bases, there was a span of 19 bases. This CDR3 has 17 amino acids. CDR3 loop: CASSISGQGDLTGELFF. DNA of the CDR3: TGTGCCAGTAGTATCTCGGGCCAAGGGGATCTAACCGGGGAGCTGTTTTTT.

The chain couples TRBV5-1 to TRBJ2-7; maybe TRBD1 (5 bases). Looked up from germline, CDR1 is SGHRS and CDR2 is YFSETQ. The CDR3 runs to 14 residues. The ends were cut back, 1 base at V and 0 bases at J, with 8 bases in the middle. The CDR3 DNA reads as TGCGCCAGCAGCTTGACAGGCACCTCCTACGAGCAGTACTTC. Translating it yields CASSLTGTSYEQYF.

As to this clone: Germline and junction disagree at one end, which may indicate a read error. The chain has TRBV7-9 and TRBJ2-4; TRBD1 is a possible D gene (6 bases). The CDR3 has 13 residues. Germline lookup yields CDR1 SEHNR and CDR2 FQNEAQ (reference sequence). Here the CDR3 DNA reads TGTGCCAGCAGCTTAGGCGTCACCAGCCCAGGGGACTTC. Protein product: CASSLGVTSPGDF.

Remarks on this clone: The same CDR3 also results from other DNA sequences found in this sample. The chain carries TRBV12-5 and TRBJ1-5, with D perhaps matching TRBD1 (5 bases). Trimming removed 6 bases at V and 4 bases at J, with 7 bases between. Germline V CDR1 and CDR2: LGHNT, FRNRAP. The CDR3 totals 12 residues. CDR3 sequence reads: CASGAGNQPQHF. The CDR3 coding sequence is TGTGCTAGTGGGGCAGGGAATCAGCCCCAGCATTTT.

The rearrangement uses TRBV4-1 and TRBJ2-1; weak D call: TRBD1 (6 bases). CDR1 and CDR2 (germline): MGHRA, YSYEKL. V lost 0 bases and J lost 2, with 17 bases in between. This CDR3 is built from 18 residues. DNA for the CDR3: TGCGCCAGCAGCCAAGAAGACAGCAGGGGTTGGACCTACAATGAGCAGTTCTTC. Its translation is CASSQEDSRGWTYNEQFF.

The CDR3, as DNA: TGCGCCAGTAAGGGGTTGACAGAGAACGAGCAGTACTTC. Amino acid sequence: CASKGLTENEQYF. The gene calls are TRBV10-2 and TRBJ2-7; a possible D gene is TRBD1 (5 bases). The V end was cut by 9 bases, the J end by 5 bases, with 17 bases between. Looked up from germline, CDR1 is WSHSY and CDR2 is SAAADI. The CDR3 contains 13 residues.

The CDR3 sequence is CASSYEEHEQYF. For the CDR3, the DNA is TGTGCCAGCAGCTACGAGGAACACGAGCAGTACTTC. This chain connects TRBV5-6 to TRBJ2-7; no clear D gene. Germline values: CDR1 SGHDT, CDR2 YYEEEE. V shed 3 bases and J shed 5 bases, with 9 bases lying between them. The CDR3 consists of 12 residues.

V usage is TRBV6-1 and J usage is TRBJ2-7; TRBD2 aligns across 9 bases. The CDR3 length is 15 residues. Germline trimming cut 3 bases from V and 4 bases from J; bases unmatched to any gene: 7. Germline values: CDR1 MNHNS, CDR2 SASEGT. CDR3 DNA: TGTGCCAGCAGTGATTTAGCGGGAGTAAGATACGAGCAGTACTTC. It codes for CASSDLAGVRYEQYF.

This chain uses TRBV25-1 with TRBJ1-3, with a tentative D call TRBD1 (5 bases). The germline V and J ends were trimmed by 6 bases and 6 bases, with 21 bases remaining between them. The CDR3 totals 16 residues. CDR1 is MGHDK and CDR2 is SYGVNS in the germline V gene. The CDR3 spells CASSNLGLGEENTIYF. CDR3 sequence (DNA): TGTGCCAGCAGCAACCTGGGGCTCGGTGAGGAAAACACCATATATTTT.

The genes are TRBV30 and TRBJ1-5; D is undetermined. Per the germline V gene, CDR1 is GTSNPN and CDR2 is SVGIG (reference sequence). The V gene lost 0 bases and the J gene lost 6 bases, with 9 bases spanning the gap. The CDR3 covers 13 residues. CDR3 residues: CAWSVQEGQPQHF. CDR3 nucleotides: TGTGCCTGGAGTGTGCAGGAAGGTCAGCCCCAGCATTTT. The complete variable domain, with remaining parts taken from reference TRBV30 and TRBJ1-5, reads SQTIHQWPATLVQPVGSPLSLECTVEGTSNPNLYWYRQAAGRGLQLLFYSVGIGQISSEVPQNLSASRPQDRQFILSSKKLLLSDSGFYLCAWSVQEGQPQHFGDGTRLSIL.

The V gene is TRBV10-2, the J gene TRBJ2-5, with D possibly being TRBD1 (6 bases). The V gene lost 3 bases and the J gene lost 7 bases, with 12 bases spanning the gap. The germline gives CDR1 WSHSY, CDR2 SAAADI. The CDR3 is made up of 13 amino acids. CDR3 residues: CASSEHREGTQYF. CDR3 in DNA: TGCGCCAGCAGTGAACACAGGGAAGGGACCCAGTACTTC.

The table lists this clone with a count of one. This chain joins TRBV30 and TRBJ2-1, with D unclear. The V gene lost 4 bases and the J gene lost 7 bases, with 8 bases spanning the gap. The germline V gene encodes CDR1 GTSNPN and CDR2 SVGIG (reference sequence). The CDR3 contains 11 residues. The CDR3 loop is CAWTSSNEQFF. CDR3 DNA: TGTGCCTGGACTAGTTCGAATGAGCAGTTCTTC.

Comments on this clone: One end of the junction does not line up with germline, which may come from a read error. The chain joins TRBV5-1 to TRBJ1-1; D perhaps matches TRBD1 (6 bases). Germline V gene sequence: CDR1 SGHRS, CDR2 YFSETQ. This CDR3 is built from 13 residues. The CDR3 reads CASTLGRGREAFF. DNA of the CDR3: TGCGCCAGCACCTTGGGCAGGGGAAGGGAAGCTTTCTTT.